These T cell receptor beta chains were read from a single sample in a study of spatial heterogeneity in lung cancer. TCRdb fed the 5' RACE reads into MiXCR, producing one record per CDR3 protein. In the table there are about 45,000 distinct CDR3 sequences, approximately 22% of which are singletons. Sequences were derived from PBMCs, sampled at follow-up. These receptors all stem from a female donor with early-stage non-small cell lung cancer. Each CDR3 is given with its conserved first and last residue. The D gene is left open where the match is weak. A row's size may be missing; if present it is once, few, many or a size class.

V: TRBV7-9
size: few
J: TRBJ1-1
D: .
DNA: TGTGCCAGCAGCTTAGGGGGCGGGAACTACACTGAAGCTTTCTTT
CDR3: CASSLGGGNYTEAFF

V: TRBV10-2
size: few
J: TRBJ1-3
D: .
DNA: TGCGCCAGCAGTGAGCAGGGGCCTGGAAACACCATATATTTT
CDR3: CASSEQGPGNTIYF

V: TRBV7-9
size: many
J: TRBJ1-3
D: TRBD1
DNA: TGTGCCAGCAGCCTCTTAGAGACAGGGCCGTCTGGAAACACCATATATTTT
CDR3: CASSLLETGPSGNTIYF

V: TRBV29-1
size: .
J: TRBJ1-4
D: .
DNA: TGCAGCGTTGGTCCCACAGGTCCTAATGAAAAACTGTTTTTT
CDR3: CSVGPTGPNEKLFF

V: TRBV5-1
size: many
J: TRBJ2-1
D: .
DNA: TGCGCCAGCAGCTTGGGGTCGGCCTACAATGAGCAGTTCTTC
CDR3: CASSLGSAYNEQFF

V: TRBV9
size: .
J: TRBJ2-1
D: TRBD2
DNA: TGTGCCAGCAGCGTGATAGCGGGAGGGCCCGGTGAGCAGTTCTTC
CDR3: CASSVIAGGPGEQFF

V: TRBV7-9
size: .
J: TRBJ2-3
D: TRBD2
DNA: TGTGCCAGCAGCTTAGTGCTAGCGGGAGTCAATACGCAGTATTTT
CDR3: CASSLVLAGVNTQYF

V: TRBV2
size: few
J: TRBJ1-6
D: .
DNA: TGTGCCAGCAAGGCAGACTCACCCCTCCACTTT
CDR3: CASKADSPLHF

V: TRBV5-1
size: few
J: TRBJ2-2
D: TRBD1
DNA: TGCGCCAGCAGTAGACAGGGCCACGACACCGGGGAGCTGTTTTTT
CDR3: CASSRQGHDTGELFF

V: TRBV29-1
size: many
J: TRBJ2-5
D: .
DNA: TGCAGCGCGGACGGAGGGGTGGCCCAGTACTTC
CDR3: CSADGGVAQYF

V: TRBV2
size: many
J: TRBJ2-5
D: .
DNA: TGTGCCAGCAGTGAAGAGGAGACCCAGTACTTC
CDR3: CASSEEETQYF

V: TRBV5-1
size: .
J: TRBJ1-1
D: .
DNA: TGCGCCAGCAGACGGGACGGAAACACTGAAGCTTTCTTT
CDR3: CASRRDGNTEAFF

V: TRBV11-2
size: .
J: TRBJ2-2
D: TRBD2
DNA: TGTGCCAGCAGCCCTGGACTAGCGGGAGTCTCGGAGCTGTTTTTT
CDR3: CASSPGLAGVSELFF

V: TRBV20-1
size: .
J: TRBJ2-5
D: .
DNA: TGCAGTGCTAGAGGGCCGGGACTCCCAAAAGAGACCCAGTACTTC
CDR3: CSARGPGLPKETQYF

V: TRBV18
size: .
J: TRBJ1-1
D: TRBD1
DNA: TGTGCCAGCTCCCTAGGGGGCCGGAACACTGAAGCTTTCTTT
CDR3: CASSLGGRNTEAFF

V: TRBV7-9
size: many
J: TRBJ2-5
D: TRBD2
DNA: TGTGCCAGCAGCTTTGGACTAGCGGGAGGGGAGACCCAGTACTTC
CDR3: CASSFGLAGGETQYF